This T cell receptor (beta chain) originates from a study of OX40 agonist ivuxolimab in advanced cancers. Study context: A history of anti-PD-1, anti-PD-L1 or anti-CTLA-4 therapy was acceptable, and about 40% had some. General observations from the study: Antigen targets of the expanded peripheral T cells went undetermined.

Only in-frame clones appear in the TCRdb table, and some are missing; sequencing was by immunoSEQ multiplex PCR. Seen here are more than 9,000 clones, approximately 69% observed once, and the top ten hold over 30%. About this clone: What it binds is not known.

The CDR3 spans 14 residues. Germline V gives CDR1 SGHAT, CDR2 FQNNGV. V shed 5 bases and J 6 bases; nucleotides not matched to a gene: 8. Source: CD4+ or CD8+ T cells sorted from blood, taken in a trial of the OX40 agonist ivuxolimab. The V and J genes are TRBV11-2 and TRBJ2-7, with 9 positions matching TRBD1. The receptor was derived from an adult with an advanced solid tumor such as melanoma, head and neck, liver or kidney cancer. CDR3 sequence: CASSLAGTGPEQYF. The CDR3 DNA reads as TGTGCCAGCAGCCTAGCCGGGACAGGGCCCGAGCAGTACTTC.